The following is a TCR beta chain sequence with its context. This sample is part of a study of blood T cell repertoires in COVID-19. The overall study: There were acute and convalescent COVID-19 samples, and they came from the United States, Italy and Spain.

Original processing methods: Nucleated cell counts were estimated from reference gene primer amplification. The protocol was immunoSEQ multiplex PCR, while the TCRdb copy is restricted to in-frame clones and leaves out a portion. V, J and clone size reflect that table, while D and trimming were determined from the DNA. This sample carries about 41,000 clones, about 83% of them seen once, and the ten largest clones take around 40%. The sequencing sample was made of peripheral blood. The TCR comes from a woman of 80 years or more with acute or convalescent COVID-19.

CDR3 protein: CASSVAGKEDTQYF. The CDR3 nucleotides read TGCGCCAGCAGCGTAGCGGGGAAAGAAGATACGCAGTATTTT. The chain is built from TRBV10-2 and TRBJ2-3; 8 positions match TRBD2. The CDR3 is made up of 14 amino acids. J was trimmed by 5 bases and V by 6 bases; bases with no gene match: 7. Germline V gene lookup returns CDR1 WSHSY and CDR2 SAAADI.